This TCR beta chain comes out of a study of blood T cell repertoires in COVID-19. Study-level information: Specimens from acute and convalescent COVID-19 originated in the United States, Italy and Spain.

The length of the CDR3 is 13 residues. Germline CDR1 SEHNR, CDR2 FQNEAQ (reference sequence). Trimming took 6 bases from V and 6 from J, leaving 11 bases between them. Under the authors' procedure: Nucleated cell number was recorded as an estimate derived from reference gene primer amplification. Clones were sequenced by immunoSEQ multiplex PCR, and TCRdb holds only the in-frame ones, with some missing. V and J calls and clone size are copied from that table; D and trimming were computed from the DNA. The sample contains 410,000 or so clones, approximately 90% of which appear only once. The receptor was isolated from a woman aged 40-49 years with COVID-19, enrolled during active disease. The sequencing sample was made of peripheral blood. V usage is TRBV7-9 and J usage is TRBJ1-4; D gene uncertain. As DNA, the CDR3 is TGTGCCAGCAGAGGAGGGAGAGATGAAAAACTGTTTTTT. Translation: CASRGGRDEKLFF.